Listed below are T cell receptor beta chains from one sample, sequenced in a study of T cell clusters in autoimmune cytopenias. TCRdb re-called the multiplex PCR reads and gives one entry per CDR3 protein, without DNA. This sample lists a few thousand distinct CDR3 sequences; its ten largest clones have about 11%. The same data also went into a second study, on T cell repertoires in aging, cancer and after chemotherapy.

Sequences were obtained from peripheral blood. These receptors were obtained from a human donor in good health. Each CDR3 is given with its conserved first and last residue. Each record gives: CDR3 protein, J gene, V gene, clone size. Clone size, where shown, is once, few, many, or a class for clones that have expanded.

CASSKAPDRAYNSPLHF TRBJ1-6 TRBV21-1 .
CASSLDDPQDEQYF TRBJ2-7 TRBV5-1 .
CASSIGGAGEYGGYTF TRBJ1-2 TRBV19 medium-sized
CASRPRLAGDTGELFF TRBJ2-2 TRBV28 .
CASRGNTAGAQYF TRBJ2-5 TRBV6-2/TRBV6-3 medium-sized
CATRGQDSGYTF TRBJ1-2 TRBV24-1 .
CASSDGGPVDTQYF TRBJ2-3 TRBV6-1 medium-sized
CASRFDNEQFF TRBJ2-1 TRBV5-1 .
CASSIYLGSYEQYF TRBJ2-7 TRBV19 medium-sized
CASSDSWGSAYNEQFF TRBJ2-1 TRBV6-4 medium-sized
CASSIQGAKNTEAFF TRBJ1-1 TRBV5-4 medium-sized
CASSITGGAQTEAFF TRBJ1-1 TRBV9 .
CSARGVAGDNEQFF TRBJ2-1 TRBV20-1 .
CAWSWGTGNTEAFF TRBJ1-1 TRBV30 medium-sized
CASSKPAGLQYF TRBJ2-3 TRBV21-1 .
CASSLDRAGKTQYF TRBJ2-5 TRBV7-2 .
CASSPTGGINSPLHF TRBJ1-6 TRBV6-5 medium-sized
CSVEVSMNYGYTF TRBJ1-2 TRBV29-1 medium-sized
CASSPWDRGRETQYF TRBJ2-5 TRBV18 medium-sized
CASSEGPYEQYF TRBJ2-7 TRBV25-1 .
CASSYKGDSYEQYF TRBJ2-7 TRBV6-5 medium-sized
CATSDPQVRYNEQFF TRBJ2-1 TRBV24-1 medium-sized